This record concerns one TCR beta chain sequence. What it recognizes is unknown. The data were obtained in a study of blood T cells in healthy people across ages. The study, taken as a whole, reports: Age showed a roughly linear inverse relationship with TCR beta diversity per million T cells. Shifts in expanded clonotypes may have been confounded by donor CMV status, which was unknown.

The second PCR ran about 6 to 11 cycles with a sample-barcoded 5' primer and J-beta primers. MiXCR, applied by TCRdb to the 5' RACE reads, yields one record per CDR3 protein. The repertoire holds approximately 760,000 distinct CDR3 sequences, around a quarter seen once, with 9.4% in the top ten. In addition, the sample was reused for a study of T cells of mothers and their children. As reported in that work: Each mother yielded more than 9.5 million TCR beta CDR3 reads. Each child yielded several million reads.

The clonotype was recovered from a boy aged 10-17 years in good health. The sample taken for sequencing was blood.

CDR3 residues: CASSFGPRTEAFF. DNA of the CDR3: TGTGCCAGCAGCTTCGGCCCGAGGACTGAAGCTTTCTTT. This chain uses TRBV7-2 with TRBJ1-1, with D unclear. There are 13 residues in the CDR3. Trimming left V 3 bases short and J 5 bases short, with 10 bases between. Germline CDR1 and CDR2: SGHTA and FQGNSA.